The source of this TCR beta chain is a study of sequential checkpoint blockade in melanoma. As for the study in general: Patients were randomized 1:1 to nivolumab-then-ipilimumab or ipilimumab-then-nivolumab first-line. Maintenance nivolumab came after either treatment sequence.

Trimming shortened V by 6 bases and J by 4 bases, and 11 bases separated the two germline ends. Germline-derived CDR1 and CDR2 are MNHNY and SVGAGI (reference sequence). The CDR3 length is 13 residues. TCRdb's copy holds only in-frame clones and misses some; the assay was immunoSEQ multiplex PCR. The sample contains around 10,000 clones, 55% to 85% of which appear only once. Treatment defined: randomized to nivolumab then ipilimumab (arm A) or the reverse (arm B). DNA-damaging chemotherapy had not been given to any patient beforehand. Sorted cells were live CD3+CD8+, lacking CD19 and CD56, from PBMCs.

Material: CD8+ T cells sorted from blood (inferred from file names), obtained from a patient given nivolumab and ipilimumab in sequence. The receptor comes from a human donor with melanoma. V is TRBV6-6 and J is TRBJ2-3; D gene unclear. The CDR3 bases are TGTGCCAGCAGGGCAGAGGTAGCAGATACGCAGTATTTT. Encoded protein: CASRAEVADTQYF.